Detailed here is one TCR beta chain. This sample was included in a study of shared clonotypes between healthy human individuals. CD45RO negativity and positive selection for CCR7 defined naive CD8 cells, a population that excluded terminally differentiated effector memory CD45RA+ cells. TCRdb's table, derived via immunoSEQ multiplex PCR, lists solely in-frame clones and lacks some. Of about 2.1 million clones in the sample, approximately 94% are singletons; the top ten hold about 1.8%. Trimming took 6 bases from V and 7 from J, leaving 18 bases between them. This CDR3 spans 14 amino acids. Germline V CDR1 and CDR2: SGHAT, FQNNGV.

V is TRBV11-2 and J is TRBJ2-5; D is unclear. The sample taken for sequencing was naive CD8+ T cells from PBMCs. This receptor was taken from a man aged 18 to 29 in good health. Some clones in this sample may be carry-over from other donors' samples. CDR3 loop: CASRSRNDAVTQYF. CDR3 nucleotide sequence: TGTGCCAGCAGGTCTCGAAATGATGCCGTGACCCAGTACTTC.